This T cell receptor (beta chain) was recovered during a study of read filtering for tumor transcriptome and immune sequencing. In the study overall: Patients were approximately 17 male and some 15 female, mean age 65.9 years, range about 47 to 85. Whole-transcriptome libraries were prepared after DNase treatment. RNA-seq yielded only 85 to 1273 TCR reads, IR-seq about 4 to 10.27 million.

From roughly 390 ng of RNA, a library with molecular barcoded alpha/delta and beta/gamma adaptors was made. TCRdb called the reads again in MiXCR, with one record for every CDR3 protein. This sample carries roughly 68,000 distinct CDR3 sequences, approximately 13% of them seen once, and the ten largest clones take about 44%. This CDR3 has 18 residues. The ends lost 2 bases at V and 2 bases at J; junction bases unmatched: 9. CDR1 and CDR2 (germline): SGHNT, YENEEA. This clonotype was counted at least ten times. Bone marrow was sampled from every patient at the time of active disease. This sequence joins TRBV11-3 and TRBJ2-7; 13 bases are shared with TRBD2. This TCR was sampled from a donor older than 35 with multiple myeloma. Material: a population of CD138-negative cells sorted from bone marrow. CDR3 amino acids: CASSLLFSTSGRAYEQYF. The CDR3 DNA is TGTGCCAGCAGCTTACTTTTTAGTACTAGCGGGAGGGCCTACGAGCAGTACTTC.